This T cell receptor beta chain was sequenced for a study of multiple sclerosis patients with progressive multifocal leukoencephalopathy. General observations from the study: It is unclear whether the findings reflect JC virus infection or general immunocompromise. PML-onset expanded TRB clones were detectable before and during natalizumab therapy. Preferential TRBV-TRBJ pairings or common gene usage were not detected at PML.

Time point indicated: before natalizumab initiation. The T0 samples predate the first natalizumab infusion. The CDR3 is made up of 14 amino acids. V lost 4 bases and J 5 bases, leaving 15 bases between the germline ends. Germline V lookup: CDR1 GTSNPN, CDR2 SVGIG (reference sequence). TCRdb keeps only in-frame clones here, not all; method: immunoSEQ multiplex PCR. The sample carries approximately 27,000 clones, more than 75% recorded once. To note about this clone: As yet, its antigen is unknown.

The chain has TRBV30 and TRBJ1-3, with D possibly matching TRBD1 (6 bases). This receptor was obtained from a human donor with multiple sclerosis. The sequencing input was PBMCs. This CDR3 reads CAWNGPGQRNTIYF. CDR3 bases: TGTGCCTGGAACGGACCCGGACAGCGAAACACCATATATTTT.